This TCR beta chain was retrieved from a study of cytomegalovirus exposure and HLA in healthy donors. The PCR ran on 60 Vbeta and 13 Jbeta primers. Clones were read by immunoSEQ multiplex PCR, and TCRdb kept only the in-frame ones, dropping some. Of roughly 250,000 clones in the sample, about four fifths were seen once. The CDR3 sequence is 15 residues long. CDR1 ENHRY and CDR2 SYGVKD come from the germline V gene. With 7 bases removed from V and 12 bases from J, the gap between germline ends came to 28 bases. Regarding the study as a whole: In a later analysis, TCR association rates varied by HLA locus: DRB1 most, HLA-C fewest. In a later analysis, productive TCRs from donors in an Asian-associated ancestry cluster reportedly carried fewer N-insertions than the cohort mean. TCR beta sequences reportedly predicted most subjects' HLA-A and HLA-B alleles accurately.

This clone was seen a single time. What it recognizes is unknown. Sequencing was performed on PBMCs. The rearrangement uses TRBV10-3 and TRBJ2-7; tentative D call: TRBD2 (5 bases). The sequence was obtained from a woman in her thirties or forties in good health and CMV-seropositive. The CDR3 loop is CAITEFRDINSKRYF. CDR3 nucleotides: TGTGCCATCACGGAATTCCGGGATATCAATTCTAAGCGGTACTTC.